In its sample, the clone carrying this T cell receptor (beta chain) was seen a few times. No antigen is known for it. This entry belongs to a study of cytotoxic CD8 clonotypes in ibrutinib-treated CLL. Study conclusions and caveats: Contraction or stability on treatment was seen for public clonotypes, which were uncommon. Clonality increased with ibrutinib response but returned toward baseline at progression.

This CDR3 has 16 residues. Per the germline V gene, CDR1 is SGHTS and CDR2 is YDEGEE. V lost 0 bases and J 2 bases, leaving 12 bases between the germline ends. Only in-frame clones appear in the TCRdb table, and some are missing; sequencing was by immunoSEQ multiplex PCR. The sample lists about 200,000 clones; just under 80% were seen once. The rearrangement links TRBV5-8 to TRBJ1-3, with D possibly being TRBD1 (5 bases). The material sequenced was PBMCs, taken after 12 months of ibrutinib treatment. The receptor was derived from a human donor with chronic lymphocytic leukemia. The CDR3 coding sequence is TGTGCCAGCAGCTTGGATACGGGGGGTCCTGGAAACACCATATATTTT. Protein sequence: CASSLDTGGPGNTIYF.